This T cell receptor beta chain originates from a study of shared clonotypes between healthy human individuals. TCRdb keeps only in-frame clones here, not all; method: immunoSEQ multiplex PCR. The sample consists of hundreds of thousands of clones, 85% to 95% of them appearing once. Germline CDR1 is MRHNA and CDR2 is SNTAGT. J lost 0 bases, V lost 6 bases, and 0 bases had no gene match. The CDR3 covers 14 residues. CD45RO negativity and positive selection for CCR7 defined naive CD8 cells, a population that excluded terminally differentiated effector memory CD45RA+ cells. The receptor's source is a woman in her thirties in good health. Material: naive CD8+ T cells sorted from blood. The V and J genes are TRBV6-4 and TRBJ2-2, with TRBD1 matching over 8 bases. The CDR3 region is CASRDRANTGELFF. The CDR3 bases are TGTGCCAGCAGGGACAGGGCGAACACCGGGGAGCTGTTTTTT.